This is a list of T cell receptor beta chains from one sample in a study of vaccination effects on CD4 cells after COVID-19. Profiled with immunoSEQ multiplex PCR; TCRdb holds only in-frame clones, not every one. The profile shows about 17,000 clones, around 80% of them singletons. Their specific antigens are unknown. The input for sequencing was CD4+ T cells from PBMCs cultured with SARS-CoV-2 spike peptides, taken after COVID-19 vaccination. Receptors were obtained from a human donor who had a prior SARS-CoV-2 infection. Each CDR3 is given with its conserved first and last residue. D genes are given only for firm matches. The size field is filled for only some rows; it gives once, few, many or a size class.

j_call,v_call,clone_size,d_call,cdr3_aa,cdr3_nt
TRBJ2-7,TRBV4-1,few,TRBD1,CASSRGTGGFYEQYF,TGCGCCAGCAGCCGAGGGACAGGGGGCTTCTACGAGCAGTACTTC
TRBJ2-5,TRBV12-5,.,.,CASGLRETQYF,TGTGCTAGTGGTTTACGAGAGACCCAGTACTTC
TRBJ2-7,TRBV19,.,.,CASSWGDELEQYF,TGTGCCAGTAGTTGGGGGGACGAGCTCGAGCAGTACTTC
TRBJ1-4,TRBV5-1,.,.,CASSSNPAGGEKLFF,TGCGCCAGCAGCTCCAACCCTGCCGGGGGTGAAAAACTGTTTTTT
TRBJ2-7,TRBV5-6,few,.,CASSFDWTSYEQYF,TGTGCCAGCAGCTTTGACTGGACCTCCTACGAGCAGTACTTC
TRBJ2-7,TRBV3-1/TRBV3-2,.,.,CASSRLRSYEQYF,TGTGCCAGCAGCCGACTGAGATCCTACGAGCAGTACTTC
TRBJ2-7,TRBV7-2,.,TRBD2,CASSLTKWSGSYEQYF,TGTGCCAGCAGCTTAACGAAGTGGAGCGGGAGCTACGAGCAGTACTTC
TRBJ2-1,TRBV6-5,once,.,CASSDRWASDEQFF,TGTGCCAGCAGCGACAGATGGGCCTCGGATGAGCAGTTCTTC
TRBJ1-2,TRBV5-1,.,.,CASSLGTGLNYGYTF,TGCGCCAGCAGCTTGGGTACCGGACTGAACTATGGCTACACCTTC
TRBJ1-4,TRBV5-1,.,.,CASSLQGPNEKLFF,TGCGCCAGCAGCCTACAGGGCCCTAATGAAAAACTGTTTTTT
TRBJ2-7,TRBV5-4,.,.,CASSSSVESPYEQYF,TGTGCCAGCAGCTCCTCCGTGGAGAGTCCCTACGAGCAGTACTTC
TRBJ1-5,TRBV5-8,.,.,CASSSGHSNQPQHF,TGTGCCAGCAGCTCCGGACACAGCAATCAGCCCCAGCATTTT
TRBJ2-2,TRBV4-2,.,.,CASSQDAGPNTGELFF,TGTGCCAGCAGCCAAGATGCGGGGCCAAACACCGGGGAGCTGTTTTTT
TRBJ2-6,TRBV10-3,.,.,CAIRDGTAGANVLTF,TGTGCCATCAGGGACGGGACGGCTGGGGCCAACGTCCTGACTTTC
TRBJ2-2,TRBV19,once,TRBD1,CATTGTGTGELFF,TGTGCCACAACCGGGACAGGCACCGGGGAGCTGTTTTTT
TRBJ2-2,TRBV4-3,.,.,CASSQVLSNTGELFF,TGCGCCAGCAGCCAAGTTTTATCGAACACCGGGGAGCTGTTTTTT
TRBJ1-4,TRBV27,once,.,CASSLSGQPNEKLFF,TGTGCCAGCAGTTTATCTGGACAGCCTAATGAAAAACTGTTTTTT
TRBJ1-5,TRBV6-2/TRBV6-3,medium-sized,.,CASSYSLGRPQHF,TGTGCCAGCAGTTACTCGTTGGGGCGGCCCCAGCATTTT
TRBJ2-7,TRBV5-6,.,.,CASSLVADSYEQYF,TGTGCCAGCAGCTTGGTGGCAGACTCCTACGAGCAGTACTTC
TRBJ2-1,TRBV18,once,TRBD1,CASSEGQAGYNEQFF,TGTGCCAGCTCAGAAGGACAGGCGGGCTACAATGAGCAGTTCTTC
TRBJ1-1,TRBV7-3,.,.,CASSPGMGGTTEAFF,TGTGCCAGCAGCCCAGGGATGGGGGGTACCACTGAAGCTTTCTTT
TRBJ1-1,TRBV5-6,.,.,CASSPGAGRNTEAFF,TGTGCCAGCAGCCCCGGCGCAGGGAGGAACACTGAAGCTTTCTTT
TRBJ1-2,TRBV30,medium-sized,.,CAWSGSGLGYGYTF,TGTGCCTGGAGCGGTTCGGGCCTCGGGTATGGCTACACCTTC
TRBJ2-3,TRBV6-1,.,.,CASSEAGTSTDTQYF,TGTGCCAGCAGTGAAGCCGGGACAAGCACAGATACGCAGTATTTT
TRBJ1-5,TRBV30,once,.,CAWSFGENQPQHF,TGTGCCTGGAGCTTCGGTGAAAATCAGCCCCAGCATTTT